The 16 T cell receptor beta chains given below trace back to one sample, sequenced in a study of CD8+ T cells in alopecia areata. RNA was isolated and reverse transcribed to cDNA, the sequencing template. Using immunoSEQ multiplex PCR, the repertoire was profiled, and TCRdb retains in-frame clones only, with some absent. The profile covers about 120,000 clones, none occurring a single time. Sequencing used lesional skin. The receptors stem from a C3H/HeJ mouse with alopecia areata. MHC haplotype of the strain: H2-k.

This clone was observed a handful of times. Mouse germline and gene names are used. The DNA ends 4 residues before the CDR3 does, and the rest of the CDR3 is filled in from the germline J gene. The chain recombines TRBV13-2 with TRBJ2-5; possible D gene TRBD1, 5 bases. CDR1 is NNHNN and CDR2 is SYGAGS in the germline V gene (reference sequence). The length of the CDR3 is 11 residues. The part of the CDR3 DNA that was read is TGTGCCAGCGGTAGGGGAGAC. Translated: CASGRGD. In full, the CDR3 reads CASGRGDTQYF.

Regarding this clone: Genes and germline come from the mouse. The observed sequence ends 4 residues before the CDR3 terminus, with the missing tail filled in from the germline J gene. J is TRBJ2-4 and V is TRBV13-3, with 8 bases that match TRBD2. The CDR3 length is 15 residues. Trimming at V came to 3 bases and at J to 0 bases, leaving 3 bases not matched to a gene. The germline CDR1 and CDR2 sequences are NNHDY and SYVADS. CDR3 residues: CASSGDWTSQNTLYF. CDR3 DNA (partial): TGTGCCAGCAGTGGGGACTGGACTAGTCAAAAC.

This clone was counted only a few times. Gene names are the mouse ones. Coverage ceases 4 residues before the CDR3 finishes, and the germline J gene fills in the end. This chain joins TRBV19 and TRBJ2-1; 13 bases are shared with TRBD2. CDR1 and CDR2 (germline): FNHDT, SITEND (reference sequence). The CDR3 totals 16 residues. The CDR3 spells CASSSDWGGAGAEQFF. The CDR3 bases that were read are TGTGCCAGCAGTTCGGACTGGGGGGGCGCGGGAGCT.

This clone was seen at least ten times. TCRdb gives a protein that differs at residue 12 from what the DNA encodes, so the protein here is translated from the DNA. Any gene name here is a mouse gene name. The sequenced CDR3 bases are TGTGCCAGCAGTGATAACAGGGGAGCTGGAAATACG. Its protein product is CASSDNRGAGNT. The whole CDR3 sequence is CASSDNRGAGNTLYF. The chain couples TRBV13-3 to TRBJ1-3; 7 bases match TRBD1. Read data end 3 residues before the CDR3 end; the end is taken from the germline J gene. Germline lookup yields CDR1 NNHDY and CDR2 SYVADS. The CDR3 is 15 amino acids. J was trimmed by 2 bases and V by 1 base; bases with no gene match: 3.

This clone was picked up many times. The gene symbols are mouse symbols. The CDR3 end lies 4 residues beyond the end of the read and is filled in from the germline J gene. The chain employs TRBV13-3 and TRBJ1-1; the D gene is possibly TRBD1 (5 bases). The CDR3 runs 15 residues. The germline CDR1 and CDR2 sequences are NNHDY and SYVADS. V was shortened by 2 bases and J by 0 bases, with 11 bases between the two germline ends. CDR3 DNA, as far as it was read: TGTGCCAGCAGTGAAAGAGGACAAGCAAACACA. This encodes CASSERGQANT. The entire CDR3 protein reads CASSERGQANTEVFF.

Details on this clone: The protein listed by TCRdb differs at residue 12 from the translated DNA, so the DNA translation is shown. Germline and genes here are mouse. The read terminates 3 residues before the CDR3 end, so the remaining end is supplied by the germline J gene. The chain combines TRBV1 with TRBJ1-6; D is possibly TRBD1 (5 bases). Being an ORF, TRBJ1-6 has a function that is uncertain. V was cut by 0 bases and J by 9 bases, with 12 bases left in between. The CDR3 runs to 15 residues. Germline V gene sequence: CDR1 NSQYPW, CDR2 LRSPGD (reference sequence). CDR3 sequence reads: CTCSADGGTSSPLYF. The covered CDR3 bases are TGCACCTGCAGTGCAGATGGGGGGACTAGTTCGCCC.

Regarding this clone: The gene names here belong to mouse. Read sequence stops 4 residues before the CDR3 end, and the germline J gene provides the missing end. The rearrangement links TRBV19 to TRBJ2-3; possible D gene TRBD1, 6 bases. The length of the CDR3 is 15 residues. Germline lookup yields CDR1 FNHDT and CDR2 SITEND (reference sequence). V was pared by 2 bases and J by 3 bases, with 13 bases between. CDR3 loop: CASSINRARAETLYF. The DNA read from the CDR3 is TGTGCCAGCAGTATTAACAGGGCTCGGGCAGAA.

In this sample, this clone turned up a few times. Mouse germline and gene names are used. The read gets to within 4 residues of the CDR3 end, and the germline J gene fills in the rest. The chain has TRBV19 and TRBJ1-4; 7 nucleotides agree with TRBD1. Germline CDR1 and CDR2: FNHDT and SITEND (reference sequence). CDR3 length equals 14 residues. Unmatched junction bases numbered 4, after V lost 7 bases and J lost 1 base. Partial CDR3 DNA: TGTGCCAGCTCCCGGGACAGTTCCAACGAA. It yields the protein CASSRDSSNE. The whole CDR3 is CASSRDSSNERLFF.

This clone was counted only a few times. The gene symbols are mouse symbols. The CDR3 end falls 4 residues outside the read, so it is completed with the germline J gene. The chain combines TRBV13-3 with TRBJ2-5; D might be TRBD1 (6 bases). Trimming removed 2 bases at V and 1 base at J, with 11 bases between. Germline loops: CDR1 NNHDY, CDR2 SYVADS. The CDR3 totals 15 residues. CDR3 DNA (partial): TGTGCCAGCAGTGACAGGGGAGGGGACCAAGAC. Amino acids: CASSDRGGDQD. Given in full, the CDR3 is CASSDRGGDQDTQYF.

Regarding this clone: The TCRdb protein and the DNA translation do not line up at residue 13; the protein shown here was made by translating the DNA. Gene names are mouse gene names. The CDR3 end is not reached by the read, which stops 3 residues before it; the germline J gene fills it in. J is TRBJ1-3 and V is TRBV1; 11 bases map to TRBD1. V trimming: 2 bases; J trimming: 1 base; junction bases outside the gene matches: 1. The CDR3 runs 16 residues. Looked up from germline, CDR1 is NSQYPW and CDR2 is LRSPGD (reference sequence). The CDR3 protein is CTCSARTGGSGNTLYF. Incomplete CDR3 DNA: TGCACCTGCAGTGCACGGACAGGGGGCTCTGGAAATACG.

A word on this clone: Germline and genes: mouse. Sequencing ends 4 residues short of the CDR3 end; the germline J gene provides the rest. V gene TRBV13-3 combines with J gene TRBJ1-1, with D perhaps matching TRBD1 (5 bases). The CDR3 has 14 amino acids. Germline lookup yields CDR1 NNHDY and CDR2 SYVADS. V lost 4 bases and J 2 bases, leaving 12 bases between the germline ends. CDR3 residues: CASSIRESNTEVFF. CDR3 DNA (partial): TGTGCCAGCAGTATCAGGGAGAGCAACACA.

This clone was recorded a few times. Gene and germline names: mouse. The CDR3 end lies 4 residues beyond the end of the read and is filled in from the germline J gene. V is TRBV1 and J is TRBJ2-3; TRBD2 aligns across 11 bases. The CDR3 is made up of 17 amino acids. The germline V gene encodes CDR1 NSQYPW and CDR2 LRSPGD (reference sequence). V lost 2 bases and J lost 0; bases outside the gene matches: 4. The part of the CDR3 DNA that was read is TGCACCTGCAGTGCAAAAGACTGGGGGGGAAGTGCAGAA. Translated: CTCSAKDWGGSAE. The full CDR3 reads CTCSAKDWGGSAETLYF.

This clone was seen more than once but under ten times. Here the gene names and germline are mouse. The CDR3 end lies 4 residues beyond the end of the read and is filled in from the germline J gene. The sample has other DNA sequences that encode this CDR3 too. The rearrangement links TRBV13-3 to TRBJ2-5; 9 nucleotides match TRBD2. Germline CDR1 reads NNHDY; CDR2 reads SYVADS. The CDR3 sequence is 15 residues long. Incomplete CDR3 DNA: TGTGCCAGCAGTGATGCTGGGGGGGAGTCGGAC. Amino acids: CASSDAGGESD. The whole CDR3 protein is CASSDAGGESDTQYF. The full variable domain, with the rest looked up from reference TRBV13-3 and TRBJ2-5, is EAAVTQSPRSKVAVTGGKVTLSCHQTNNHDYMYWYRQDTGHGLRLIHYSYVADSTEKGDIPDGYKASRPSQENFSLILELASLSQTAVYFCASSDAGGESDTQYFGPGTRLLVL.

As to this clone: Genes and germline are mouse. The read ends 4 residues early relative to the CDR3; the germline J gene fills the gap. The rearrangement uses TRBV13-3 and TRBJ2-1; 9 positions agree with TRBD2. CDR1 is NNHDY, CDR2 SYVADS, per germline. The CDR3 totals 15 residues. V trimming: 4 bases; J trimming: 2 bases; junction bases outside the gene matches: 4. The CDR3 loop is CASSLRLGDYAEQFF. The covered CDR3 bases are TGTGCCAGCAGTCTAAGACTGGGGGACTATGCT.

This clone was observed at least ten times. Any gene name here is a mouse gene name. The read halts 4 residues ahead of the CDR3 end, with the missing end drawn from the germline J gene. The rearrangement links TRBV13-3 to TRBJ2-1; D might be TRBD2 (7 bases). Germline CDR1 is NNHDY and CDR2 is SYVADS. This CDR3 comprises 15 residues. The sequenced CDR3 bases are TGTGCCAGCAGTGATGGAAGGGGGGCGGGAGCT. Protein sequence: CASSDGRGAGA. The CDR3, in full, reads CASSDGRGAGAEQFF.

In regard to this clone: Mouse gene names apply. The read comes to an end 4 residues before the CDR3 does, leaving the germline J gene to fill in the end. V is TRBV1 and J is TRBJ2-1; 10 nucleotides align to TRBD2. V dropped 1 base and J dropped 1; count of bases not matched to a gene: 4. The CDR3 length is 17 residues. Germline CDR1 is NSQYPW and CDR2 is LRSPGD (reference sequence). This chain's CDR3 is CTCSAGADWGNYAEQFF. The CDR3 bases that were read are TGCACCTGCAGTGCAGGCGCGGACTGGGGGAACTATGCT.